These 9 T cell receptor beta chains came from one sample sequenced in a study of T-cell reconstitution after alpha-beta-depleted transplantation in children. Unique molecular identifiers were used to barcode this TCRbeta library. In TCRdb, the PCR reads were re-called with MiXCR into one record per CDR3 protein. The repertoire consists of about 510,000 distinct CDR3 sequences, with about an eighth occurring once and the leading ten covering 12% to 15%. Specimen: PBMCs, mostly from graft donor cells, collected 180 days after TCRalphabeta/CD19-depleted stem cell transplant. These receptors were obtained from a female patient aged 2-9 years who had a stem cell transplant for aplastic anemia, so the T cells may come from the graft donor.

Only a few counts were recorded for this clonotype. The chain couples TRBV7-9 to TRBJ2-4; D call uncertain. Germline assignment: CDR1 SEHNR and CDR2 FQNEAQ (reference sequence). The CDR3 spans 17 residues. V shed 5 bases and J shed 0 bases, with 17 bases lying between them. The CDR3 loop is CASSIRQGSGAKNIQYF. In nucleotides, the CDR3 is TGTGCCAGCAGCATAAGACAAGGGTCTGGAGCCAAAAACATTCAGTACTTC.

Ten or more counts support this clonotype. V gene TRBV6-8 combines with J gene TRBJ2-2, with D possibly TRBD2 on 6 matching bases. The length of the CDR3 is 13 residues. The V end was cut by 8 bases, the J end by 3 bases, with 10 bases between. Germline assignment: CDR1 MNHGY and CDR2 SAAAGT. This CDR3 reads CASRGSDTGELFF. The CDR3 DNA reads as TGTGCCAGCCGGGGGTCGGACACCGGGGAGCTGTTTTTT.

A few counts support this clonotype. V and J are TRBV6-8 and TRBJ2-2; 7 nucleotides match TRBD1. CDR1 and CDR2 from the germline V gene are MNHGY and SAAAGT. The CDR3 sequence is 13 residues long. The junction had 1 base not matched to a gene; V was cut back by 5 bases and J by 4 bases. The DNA for the CDR3 is TGTGCCAGCAGTGGGACAGTCACCGGGGAGCTGTTTTTT. Residues: CASSGTVTGELFF.

V is TRBV7-2 and J is TRBJ1-1, with TRBD1 as a possible D gene (5 bases). V was clipped by 2 bases and J by 4 bases, with 14 bases between them. The CDR3 has 15 residues. Germline V gene sequence: CDR1 SGHTA, CDR2 FQGNSA. The CDR3 sequence is CASSLSQWGGTEAFF. The CDR3 DNA reads as TGTGCCAGCAGCTTATCCCAATGGGGGGGCACTGAAGCTTTCTTT.

This sequence joins TRBV29-1 and TRBJ1-1, with D maybe TRBD1 (6 bases). The CDR3 covers 15 residues. Germline V lookup: CDR1 SQVTM, CDR2 ANQGSEA. Trimming shortened V by 1 base and J by 4 bases, and 16 bases separated the two germline ends. The CDR3 here is CSVEVRYRVRTEAFF. CDR3 sequence (DNA): TGCAGCGTTGAAGTCCGATACAGGGTTCGCACTGAAGCTTTCTTT.

The rearrangement links TRBV5-1 to TRBJ1-5; D is undetermined. The CDR3 spans 16 residues. Per the germline V gene, CDR1 is SGHRS and CDR2 is YFSETQ. Trimming stripped 1 base from V and 3 bases from J, with 14 bases between. The CDR3 nucleotides are TGCGCCAGCAGCTTGTACTGGGTCGAGTCCAATCAGCCCCAGCATTTT. This sequence encodes CASSLYWVESNQPQHF.

In this sample, this clonotype turned up a few times. The chain recombines TRBV15 with TRBJ2-7; D is uncertain. CDR3 length equals 12 residues. Trimming took off 1 base at V and 3 bases at J, with 4 bases between the two ends. CDR1 is LNHNV, CDR2 YYDKDF, per germline (reference sequence). DNA for the CDR3: TGTGCCACCAGCAGAGTTAACTACGAGCAGTACTTC. Amino acids: CATSRVNYEQYF.

The chain uses TRBV7-1 and TRBJ2-1; 13 bases match TRBD2. TRBV7-1 is identified as an open reading frame with a role that is uncertain. This CDR3 region has 20 residues. V shed 5 bases, J shed 7 bases, and the junction held 20 bases outside the gene matches. In DNA, the CDR3 is TGTGCCAGCAGCCTCCGGGCCGCCAGCGGGACTAGCGGGAAAGGGAATGAGCAGTTCTTC. Amino acid sequence: CASSLRAASGTSGKGNEQFF.

This clonotype was detected only once. V and J are TRBV6-1 and TRBJ1-2; the match to TRBD1 covers 7 bases. J lost 5 bases, V lost 6 bases, and 12 bases had no gene match. In germline, CDR1 is MNHNS, CDR2 SASEGT. This CDR3 is built from 15 residues. CDR3 coding DNA: TGTGCCAGCAGACTAGACGAGACAGGGTGGTATGGCTACACCTTC. Translating gives CASRLDETGWYGYTF.